The 10 T cell receptor beta chains in this list originate from one sample, sequenced in a study of OX40 agonist ivuxolimab in advanced cancers. Clones were sequenced by immunoSEQ multiplex PCR, and TCRdb holds only the in-frame ones, with some missing. The sample has more than 75,000 clones; roughly 88% are singletons. The input for sequencing was CD4+ or CD8+ T cells sorted from blood, taken in a trial of the OX40 agonist ivuxolimab. These receptors were collected from an adult with an advanced solid tumor such as melanoma, head and neck, liver or kidney cancer.

The chain recombines TRBV2 with TRBJ1-3; a possible D gene is TRBD1 (5 bases). Germline CDR1 SNHLY, CDR2 FYNNEI. Trimming removed 6 bases from V and 4 bases from J, with 7 bases in between. This CDR3 contains 12 residues. CDR3 region: CASRGQGNTIYF. CDR3 nucleotide sequence: TGTGCCAGCAGGGGGCAAGGAAACACCATATATTTT.

The J gene is TRBJ2-7, the V gene TRBV9, with D maybe TRBD1 (5 bases). The CDR3 consists of 16 residues. The V and J ends lost 4 bases and 2 bases respectively, with 19 bases between them. The germline V gene encodes CDR1 SGDLS and CDR2 YYNGEE. The CDR3 bases are TGTGCCAGCAGCCCCCAGAAACGGCAGGGCGCCTACGAGCAGTACTTC. This encodes CASSPQKRQGAYEQYF.

This clone was counted a single time. The rearrangement joins TRBV7-9 to TRBJ2-7, with TRBD1 matching over 10 bases. CDR3 length equals 16 residues. J was trimmed by 2 bases and V by 4 bases; bases with no gene match: 8. Germline CDR1 and CDR2: SEHNR and FQNEAQ (reference sequence). This chain's CDR3 is CASSSWGTGVPYEQYF. The CDR3 DNA reads TGTGCCAGCAGCTCCTGGGGGACAGGGGTCCCCTACGAGCAGTACTTC.

The table lists this clone with a count of one. This chain connects TRBV19 to TRBJ2-1, with a possible D match to TRBD2 (6 bases). This CDR3 spans 14 amino acids. Germline CDR1 is LNHDA and CDR2 is SQIVND (reference sequence). The V and J ends lost 7 bases and 3 bases respectively, with 13 bases between them. CDR3 DNA: TGTGCCAGTAAACGGGACTCAATCTACAATGAGCAGTTCTTC. Its translation is CASKRDSIYNEQFF.

This clone came up once. CDR3 in amino acids: CASRGLAGAGEQYF. CDR3 nucleotide sequence: TGTGCCAGTCGCGGACTAGCGGGAGCCGGGGAGCAGTACTTC. This chain joins TRBV19 and TRBJ2-5; 13 bases map to TRBD2. CDR1 LNHDA and CDR2 SQIVND come from the germline V gene (reference sequence). Losses at the gene ends were 8 bases for V and 11 bases for J; bases not matched to a gene: 11. The CDR3 is 14 residues long.

This sequence joins TRBV7-2 and TRBJ1-2; a possible D gene is TRBD1 (5 bases). Germline CDR1 is SGHTA and CDR2 is FQGNSA. The CDR3 totals 14 residues. Trimming removed 6 bases from V and 7 bases from J, with 18 bases in between. The CDR3 here is CASRPGGASPGYTF. The CDR3, as DNA: TGTGCCAGCAGACCAGGCGGGGCCTCGCCTGGCTACACCTTC.

V and J are TRBV6-6 and TRBJ1-5; 9 nucleotides align to TRBD1. There are 14 residues in the CDR3. V dropped 6 bases and J dropped 5; count of bases not matched to a gene: 5. Germline values: CDR1 MNHNY, CDR2 SVGAGI (reference sequence). CDR3 coding DNA: TGTGCCAGCAGCCCCGGACAGGGGTATCAGCCCCAGCATTTT. Amino acids: CASSPGQGYQPQHF.

The chain carries TRBV7-8 and TRBJ1-2, with TRBD1 as a possible D gene (6 bases). The germline CDR1 and CDR2 sequences are SGHVS and FQNEAQ. This CDR3 region has 17 residues. V was clipped by 3 bases and J by 2 bases, with 19 bases between them. The CDR3: CASSLAIQGFKNYGYTF. Written as DNA, the CDR3 is TGTGCCAGCAGCTTGGCCATACAGGGCTTCAAAAACTATGGCTACACCTTC. Filled out from reference TRBV7-8 and TRBJ1-2, the complete variable domain reads GAGVSQSPRYKVAKRGQDVALRCDPISGHVSLFWYQQALGQGPEFLTYFQNEAQLDKSGLPSDRFFAERPEGSVSTLKIQRTQQEDSAVYLCASSLAIQGFKNYGYTFGSGTRLTVV.

The rearrangement uses TRBV7-2 and TRBJ1-3; D call uncertain. V lost 5 bases, J lost 1 base, and 15 bases lay in between. CDR3 length: 16 amino acids. Germline assignment: CDR1 SGHTA and CDR2 FQGNSA. This chain's CDR3 is CASSPPRKPSGNTIYF. CDR3 in DNA: TGTGCCAGCAGCCCACCTCGGAAGCCTTCTGGAAACACCATATATTTT. The whole variable domain, remainder taken from reference TRBV7-2 and TRBJ1-3, is GAGVSQSPSNKVTEKGKDVELRCDPISGHTALYWYRQSLGQGLEFLIYFQGNSAPDKSGLPSDRFSAERTGGSVSTLTIQRTQQEDSAVYLCASSPPRKPSGNTIYFGEGSWLTVV.

This sequence joins TRBV9 and TRBJ1-3, with D uncertain. This CDR3 region has 15 residues. With 0 bases removed from V and 0 bases from J, the gap between germline ends came to 7 bases. Germline V lookup: CDR1 SGDLS, CDR2 YYNGEE. CDR3: CASSVDGSSGNTIYF. For the CDR3, the DNA is TGTGCCAGCAGCGTAGATGGGAGCTCTGGAAACACCATATATTTT.